This T cell receptor beta chain was sequenced for a study of cytomegalovirus exposure and HLA in healthy donors. Study findings and constraints: Listed as cytomegalovirus-associated were roughly 180 TCR beta chains. Prior analysis indicated that the majority of TCR beta V segments exhibited productivity approximately 90% or approximately 30% of the time.

With 60 Vbeta and 13 Jbeta primers, the PCR was carried out. Method: immunoSEQ multiplex PCR; TCRdb's copy keeps in-frame clones and lacks some. The sample lists under 150,000 clones; 65% to 75% were seen once. A word on this clone: Its specificity is unknown.

The CDR3 contains 13 residues. Per the germline V gene, CDR1 is KGHSH and CDR2 is LQKENI. The junction had 0 bases not matched to a gene; V was cut back by 4 bases and J by 0 bases. Sequencing used PBMCs. The clonotype comes from a woman aged 40 to 49 in good health and CMV-seropositive. V and J are TRBV18 and TRBJ2-7; the match to TRBD1 covers 7 bases. CDR3 DNA sequence: TGTGCCAGCTCACGGGACAGCTCCTACGAGCAGTACTTC. Translation: CASSRDSSYEQYF.